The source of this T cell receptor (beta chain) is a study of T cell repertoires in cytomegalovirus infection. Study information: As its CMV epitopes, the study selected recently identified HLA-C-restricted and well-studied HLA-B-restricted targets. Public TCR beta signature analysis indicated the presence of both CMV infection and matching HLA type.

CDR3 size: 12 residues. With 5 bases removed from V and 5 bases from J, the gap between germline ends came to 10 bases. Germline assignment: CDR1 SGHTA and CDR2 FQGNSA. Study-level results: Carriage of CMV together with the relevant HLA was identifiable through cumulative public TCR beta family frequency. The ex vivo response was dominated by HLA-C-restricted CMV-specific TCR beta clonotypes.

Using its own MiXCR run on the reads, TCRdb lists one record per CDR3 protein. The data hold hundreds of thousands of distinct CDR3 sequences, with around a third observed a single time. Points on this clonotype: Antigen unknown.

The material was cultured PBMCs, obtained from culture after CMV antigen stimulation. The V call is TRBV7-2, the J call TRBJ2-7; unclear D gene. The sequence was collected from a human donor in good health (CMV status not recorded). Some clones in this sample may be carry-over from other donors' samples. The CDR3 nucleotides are TGTGCCAGCAGCCCCGAGGTAGACGAGCAGTACTTC. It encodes CASSPEVDEQYF. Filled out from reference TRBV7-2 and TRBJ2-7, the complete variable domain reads GAGVSQSPSNKVTEKGKDVELRCDPISGHTALYWYRQSLGQGLEFLIYFQGNSAPDKSGLPSDRFSAERTGGSVSTLTIQRTQQEDSAVYLCASSPEVDEQYFGPGTRLTVT.